These T cell receptor beta chains were read from a single sample in a study of blood T cell repertoires in COVID-19. TCRdb's copy holds only in-frame clones and misses some; the assay was immunoSEQ multiplex PCR. Among roughly 160,000 clones listed, roughly 90% were seen once. Input material: peripheral blood. All receptors come from a man between 45 and 60 years old with acute or convalescent COVID-19. CDR3s include the opening cysteine and the closing phenylalanine or tryptophan. A D gene is named only where the DNA matches it firmly. Size is omitted from some rows. Given values are once, few, many or a class for expanded clones.

J,V,D,size,CDR3,DNA
TRBJ2-3,TRBV9,TRBD2,.,CASSVLAGGTDTQYF,TGTGCCAGCAGCGTCCTAGCGGGAGGCACAGATACGCAGTATTTT
TRBJ2-3,TRBV18,.,.,CASSPPEGGGTDTQYF,TGTGCCAGCTCACCACCGGAGGGGGGGGGCACAGATACGCAGTATTTT
TRBJ2-1,TRBV4-2,.,.,CASSGDFYNEQFF,TGTGCCAGCAGCGGAGACTTCTACAATGAGCAGTTCTTC
TRBJ1-1,TRBV7-3,.,.,CASSHRQGTEAFF,TGTGCCAGCAGCCATCGCCAGGGTACTGAAGCTTTCTTT
TRBJ2-7,TRBV7-8,.,.,CASSAAGDSYEQYF,TGTGCCAGCAGCGCAGCGGGTGATTCCTACGAGCAGTACTTC
TRBJ1-2,TRBV30,.,.,CAWSTRIGYTF,TGTGCCTGGAGTACCAGGATCGGCTACACCTTC
TRBJ1-5,TRBV3-1/TRBV3-2,.,once,CASSQAGGAGQPQHF,TGTGCCAGCAGCCAAGCTGGGGGGGCCGGTCAGCCCCAGCATTTT
TRBJ1-5,TRBV3-1/TRBV3-2,.,.,CASSQGQNSNQPQHF,TGTGCCAGCAGCCAAGGACAGAATAGCAATCAGCCCCAGCATTTT
TRBJ2-3,TRBV25-1,TRBD2,.,CASSGGLLHTDTQYF,TGTGCCAGCAGTGGGGGACTACTCCACACAGATACGCAGTATTTT
TRBJ2-7,TRBV19,.,.,CASSPAPPPYEQYF,TGTGCCAGTAGTCCAGCGCCCCCCCCCTACGAGCAGTACTTC
TRBJ1-1,TRBV3-1/TRBV3-2,.,.,CASSQDRRGAAGSAFF,TGTGCCAGCAGCCAAGACCGCCGGGGGGCGGCAGGCTCAGCTTTCTTT
TRBJ2-7,TRBV4-1,TRBD2,.,CASSQGTTGLAGRYEQYF,TGCGCCAGCAGCCAAGGGACGACCGGACTAGCGGGAAGATACGAGCAGTACTTC
TRBJ1-3,TRBV3-1/TRBV3-2,.,.,CASGFLGGNTIYF,TGTGCCAGCGGTTTTCTCGGGGGAAACACCATATATTTT
TRBJ1-5,TRBV5-8,.,.,CASSLYGRNQPQHF,TGTGCCAGCAGCTTGTACGGGAGGAATCAGCCCCAGCATTTT
TRBJ1-4,TRBV4-2,.,.,CASSQVMSEKLFF,TGTGCCAGCAGCCAGGTGATGAGTGAAAAACTGTTTTTT